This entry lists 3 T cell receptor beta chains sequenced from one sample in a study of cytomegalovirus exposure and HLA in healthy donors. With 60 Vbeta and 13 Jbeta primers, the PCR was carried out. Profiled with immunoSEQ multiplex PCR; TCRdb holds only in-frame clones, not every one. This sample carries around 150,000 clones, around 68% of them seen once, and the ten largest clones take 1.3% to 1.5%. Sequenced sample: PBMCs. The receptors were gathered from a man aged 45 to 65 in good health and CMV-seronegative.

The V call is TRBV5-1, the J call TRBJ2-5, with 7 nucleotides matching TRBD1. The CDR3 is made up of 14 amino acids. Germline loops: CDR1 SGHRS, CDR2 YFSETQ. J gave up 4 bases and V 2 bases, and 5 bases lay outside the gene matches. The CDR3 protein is CASSFRQGPETQYF. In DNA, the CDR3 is TGCGCCAGCAGCTTCCGACAGGGTCCAGAGACCCAGTACTTC.

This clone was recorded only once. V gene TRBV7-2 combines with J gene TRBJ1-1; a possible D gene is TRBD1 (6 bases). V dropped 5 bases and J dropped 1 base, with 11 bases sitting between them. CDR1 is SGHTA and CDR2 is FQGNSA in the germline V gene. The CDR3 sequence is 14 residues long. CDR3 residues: CASSPGTSNTEAFF. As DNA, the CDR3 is TGTGCCAGCAGCCCGGGGACATCGAACACTGAAGCTTTCTTT. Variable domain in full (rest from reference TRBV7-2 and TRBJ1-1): GAGVSQSPSNKVTEKGKDVELRCDPISGHTALYWYRQSLGQGLEFLIYFQGNSAPDKSGLPSDRFSAERTGGSVSTLTIQRTQQEDSAVYLCASSPGTSNTEAFFGQGTRLTVV.

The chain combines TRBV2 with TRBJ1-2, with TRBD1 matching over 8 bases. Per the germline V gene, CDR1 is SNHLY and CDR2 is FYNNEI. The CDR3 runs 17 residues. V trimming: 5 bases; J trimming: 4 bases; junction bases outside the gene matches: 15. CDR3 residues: CASSKVALLQGAYGYTF. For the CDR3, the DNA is TGTGCCAGCAGTAAGGTTGCACTTCTCCAGGGGGCCTATGGCTACACCTTC.